The 25 T cell receptor beta chains listed next were all sequenced from one sample in a study of PD-1 blockade in classical Hodgkin lymphoma. Time point here: cycle 4 day 1 (C4D1), after 6 weeks of nivolumab. Relapse was seen in all patients after autologous stem cell transplantation, and brentuximab vedotin exposure was variable. Sequencing used immunoSEQ multiplex PCR; TCRdb keeps in-frame clones, though not all of them. Of about 110,000 clones listed, about nine tenths are singletons. The input for sequencing was peripheral blood mononuclear cells (PBMCs), taken before the fourth cycle of nivolumab. The origin of the receptors is a human donor with classical Hodgkin lymphoma.

The chain employs TRBV14 and TRBJ1-1; D ambiguous. V shed 1 base and J shed 0 bases, with 18 bases lying between them. The CDR3 runs 18 residues. Germline V gene data show CDR1 as SGHDN and CDR2 as FVKESK. CDR3 in amino acids: CASSQAPTQTPMNTEAFF. The CDR3 DNA sequence: TGTGCCAGCAGCCAAGCTCCGACGCAGACTCCCATGAACACTGAAGCTTTCTTT.

This chain links TRBV30 with TRBJ2-5, with D tentatively TRBD2 (6 bases). The CDR3 runs to 12 residues. The V gene lost 6 bases and the J gene lost 7 bases, with 15 bases spanning the gap. Germline lookup yields CDR1 GTSNPN and CDR2 SVGIG (reference sequence). This CDR3 is CACDRELRTQYF. CDR3 coding DNA: TGTGCCTGTGACCGGGAGTTGCGGACCCAGTACTTC.

This chain uses TRBV28 with TRBJ2-1; 8 bases agree with TRBD2. V lost 5 bases and J lost 0; bases outside the gene matches: 3. The CDR3 is 15 amino acids. CDR1 and CDR2 from the germline V gene are MDHEN and SYDVKM. DNA of the CDR3: TGTGCCAGCAGTAAAAGCGGGAGCTCCTACAATGAGCAGTTCTTC. Encoded protein: CASSKSGSSYNEQFF.

The chain is built from TRBV5-1 and TRBJ1-4; 7 bases are a match to TRBD1. V lost 0 bases, J lost 0 bases, and 5 bases stayed unmatched. This CDR3 region has 17 residues. Per the germline V gene, CDR1 is SGHRS and CDR2 is YFSETQ. CDR3 residues: CASSLGMTGSTNEKLFF. CDR3 sequence (DNA): TGCGCCAGCAGCTTGGGGATGACAGGGTCAACTAATGAAAAACTGTTTTTT.

V is TRBV2 and J is TRBJ2-7, with D uncertain. The germline V and J ends were trimmed by 2 bases and 0 bases, with 14 bases remaining between them. Per germline, CDR1 SNHLY and CDR2 FYNNEI. This CDR3 has 16 residues. The CDR3 protein is CASSERGRLSSYEQYF. Here the CDR3 DNA reads TGTGCCAGCAGTGAAAGAGGACGGCTAAGCTCCTACGAGCAGTACTTC.

The V and J genes are TRBV7-2 and TRBJ2-1; TRBD2 agrees at 9 bases. The CDR3 totals 17 residues. The J segment lost 6 bases and the V segment lost 0 bases, leaving 9 bases of the junction unmatched. Germline V gene lookup returns CDR1 SGHTA and CDR2 FQGNSA. CDR3 DNA sequence: TGTGCCAGCAGCTTAGCGGGGCGGGAGGGCCTGGTCAATGAGCAGTTCTTC. Translating it yields CASSLAGREGLVNEQFF.

The chain links TRBV10-3 to TRBJ2-3; tentatively, D is TRBD1 (5 bases). CDR3 size: 13 residues. V lost 8 bases and J 4 bases, leaving 13 bases between the germline ends. Germline lookup yields CDR1 ENHRY and CDR2 SYGVKD. The CDR3 DNA reads TGTGCCATCCAGGGTTTCTCTGCAGATACGCAGTATTTT. This gives the protein CAIQGFSADTQYF.

The CDR3 DNA is TGTGCCAGCAGAGGGCGGAGCTCCTACAATGAGCAGTTCTTC. Its translation: CASRGRSSYNEQFF. The chain joins TRBV2 to TRBJ2-1; no clear D. The germline CDR1 and CDR2 sequences are SNHLY and FYNNEI. Trimming pared 6 bases from V and 0 bases from J, leaving 9 bases between. The CDR3 covers 14 residues.

The DNA of the CDR3 is TGTGCCAGCAAGGACAGGGTGAACACTGAAGCTTTCTTT. Protein product: CASKDRVNTEAFF. The chain uses TRBV6-1 and TRBJ1-1; 8 positions match TRBD1. The germline V gene encodes CDR1 MNHNS and CDR2 SASEGT. The V segment lost 7 bases and the J segment 0 bases; nucleotides outside the gene matches: 1. The CDR3 spans 13 residues.

The chain links TRBV11-2 to TRBJ2-1; 7 bases match TRBD1. The germline V gene encodes CDR1 SGHAT and CDR2 FQNNGV. The V and J ends lost 6 bases and 4 bases, in that order; junction bases with no gene match: 6. The CDR3 is made up of 14 amino acids. CDR3 nucleotides: TGTGCCAGCAGAAAACCGGGACAGTACAATGAGCAGTTCTTC. Translation: CASRKPGQYNEQFF.

The chain couples TRBV18 to TRBJ1-1; TRBD1 matches 8 bases. Looked up from germline, CDR1 is KGHSH and CDR2 is LQKENI. Trimming removed 3 bases from V and 3 bases from J; junction bases left unmatched: 6. The CDR3 is 15 amino acids. The CDR3 nucleotides read TGTGCCAGCTCACCCGACCAGGGGGCGTACACTGAAGCTTTCTTT. The encoded protein is CASSPDQGAYTEAFF.

This chain connects TRBV5-1 to TRBJ1-2; 10 positions agree with TRBD1. Trimming took 4 bases from V and 6 from J; bases not matched to a gene: 3. In germline, CDR1 is SGHRS, CDR2 YFSETQ. This CDR3 region has 13 residues. CDR3 loop: CASSVTGGHGYTF. As DNA, the CDR3 is TGCGCCAGCAGCGTGACAGGGGGCCATGGCTACACCTTC.

The V call is TRBV11-2, the J call TRBJ1-1; D gene unclear. CDR3 length equals 11 residues. Trimming left V 3 bases short and J 11 bases short, with 10 bases between. Germline CDR1 reads SGHAT; CDR2 reads FQNNGV. The chain's CDR3 is CASSLIGGAFF. The CDR3 bases are TGTGCCAGCAGCTTGATCGGCGGGGCTTTCTTT.

Worth noting for this clone: This sample also contains other DNA sequences that code for the same CDR3. V gene TRBV27 combines with J gene TRBJ1-2; 7 nucleotides match TRBD1. The CDR3 extends over 13 amino acids. CDR1 is MNHEY, CDR2 SMNVEV, per germline (reference sequence). J was trimmed by 4 bases and V by 5 bases; bases with no gene match: 4. In DNA form, the CDR3 reads TGTGCCAGCAGTCCGACAGGGAGCTATGGCTACACCTTC. Translation: CASSPTGSYGYTF.

This chain links TRBV28 with TRBJ1-3; 7 nucleotides match TRBD1. V lost 5 bases to trimming and J lost 4 bases; unmatched junction nucleotides: 11. The CDR3 has 16 amino acids. Germline V CDR1 and CDR2: MDHEN, SYDVKM. The CDR3 sequence is CASSPRQGGTGNTIYF. The DNA for the CDR3 is TGTGCCAGCAGTCCTAGACAGGGCGGTACGGGAAACACCATATATTTT.

This clone was counted once. The chain links TRBV28 to TRBJ1-1; D is undetermined. CDR3 length: 13 amino acids. Germline V lookup: CDR1 MDHEN, CDR2 SYDVKM. V lost 8 bases and J lost 0, with 10 bases in between. Written as DNA, the CDR3 is TGTGCCAGCCTCCCAGGAATGAACACTGAAGCTTTCTTT. Its translation is CASLPGMNTEAFF.

This chain links TRBV18 with TRBJ1-1; 7 bases are a match to TRBD1. Looked up from germline, CDR1 is KGHSH and CDR2 is LQKENI. This CDR3 has 14 residues. Trimming cost V 4 bases and J 0 bases; bases outside gene matches: 2. The CDR3 protein is CASSQGQMNTEAFF. The CDR3 nucleotides read TGTGCCAGCTCACAGGGACAGATGAACACTGAAGCTTTCTTT.

The rearrangement uses TRBV29-1 and TRBJ1-2, with D unclear. This CDR3 is 13 amino acids long. Germline V gene sequence: CDR1 SQVTM, CDR2 ANQGSEA. The V and J ends lost 7 bases and 2 bases respectively, with 14 bases between them. For the CDR3, the DNA is TGCAGCGGTTACACGAACTTCAACTATGGCTACACCTTC. It yields the protein CSGYTNFNYGYTF.

The chain employs TRBV23-1 and TRBJ1-2; unclear D gene. TRBV23-1 belongs to the ORF category, with a function that is uncertain. V was clipped by 1 base and J by 0 bases, with 9 bases between them. This CDR3 is built from 15 residues. The CDR3 loop reads CASSQWSPANYGYTF. As DNA, the CDR3 is TGCGCCAGCAGTCAATGGAGCCCGGCTAACTATGGCTACACCTTC.

The V and J genes are TRBV27 and TRBJ2-1; 9 nucleotides match TRBD2. Germline V gives CDR1 MNHEY, CDR2 SMNVEV (reference sequence). The CDR3 is 10 amino acids. Unmatched junction bases numbered 0, after V lost 8 bases and J lost 10 bases. As DNA, the CDR3 is TGTGCCAGCGGACTAGCGGAGCAGTTCTTC. This translates into CASGLAEQFF.

This clone was seen once. This chain joins TRBV19 and TRBJ1-1; possible D gene TRBD1, 5 bases. Per the germline V gene, CDR1 is LNHDA and CDR2 is SQIVND (reference sequence). V gave up 8 bases and J gave up 1 base, with 11 bases separating them. The CDR3 length is 13 residues. The CDR3 loop reads CASQGRPNTEAFF. CDR3 sequence (DNA): TGTGCCAGTCAGGGACGGCCGAACACTGAAGCTTTCTTT.

The CDR3 here is CASSRTGLGTEAFF. The CDR3 DNA is TGTGCCAGCAGCCGTACAGGGTTGGGCACTGAAGCTTTCTTT. The chain employs TRBV6-6 and TRBJ1-1; possible D gene TRBD1, 6 bases. CDR3 size: 14 residues. The germline V gene encodes CDR1 MNHNY and CDR2 SVGAGI (reference sequence). Trimming took 6 bases from V and 4 from J, leaving 15 bases between them.

The J gene is TRBJ2-1, the V gene TRBV2; 12 bases agree with TRBD1. Unmatched junction bases numbered 10, after V lost 5 bases and J lost 8 bases. Germline V CDR1 and CDR2: SNHLY, FYNNEI. The length of the CDR3 is 16 residues. This CDR3 is CASSQPWDRGRDEQFF. The CDR3 bases are TGTGCCAGCAGTCAGCCTTGGGACAGGGGGCGCGATGAGCAGTTCTTC. Filled out from reference TRBV2 and TRBJ2-1, the complete variable domain reads EPEVTQTPSHQVTQMGQEVILRCVPISNHLYFYWYRQILGQKVEFLVSFYNNEISEKSEIFDDQFSVERPDGSNFTLKIRSTKLEDSAMYFCASSQPWDRGRDEQFFGPGTRLTVL.

The gene calls are TRBV7-2 and TRBJ2-7; D is unresolved. With 1 base removed from V and 3 bases from J, the gap between germline ends came to 10 bases. This CDR3 contains 14 residues. Germline CDR1 SGHTA, CDR2 FQGNSA. CDR3: CASSLGVWNYEQYF. DNA of the CDR3: TGTGCCAGCAGCTTAGGTGTCTGGAACTACGAGCAGTACTTC.

This clone was seen a single time. The genes are TRBV27 and TRBJ2-5; 12 bases fit TRBD1. With the DNA end fitting TRBJ2-7 better, the J assignment may be wrong. The germline gives CDR1 MNHEY, CDR2 SMNVEV (reference sequence). CDR3 size: 15 residues. Written as DNA, the CDR3 is TGTGCCAGCAGTCAGGGGACAGGGGGCGGCCACGAGCAGTACTTC. Its translation: CASSQGTGGGHEQYF.